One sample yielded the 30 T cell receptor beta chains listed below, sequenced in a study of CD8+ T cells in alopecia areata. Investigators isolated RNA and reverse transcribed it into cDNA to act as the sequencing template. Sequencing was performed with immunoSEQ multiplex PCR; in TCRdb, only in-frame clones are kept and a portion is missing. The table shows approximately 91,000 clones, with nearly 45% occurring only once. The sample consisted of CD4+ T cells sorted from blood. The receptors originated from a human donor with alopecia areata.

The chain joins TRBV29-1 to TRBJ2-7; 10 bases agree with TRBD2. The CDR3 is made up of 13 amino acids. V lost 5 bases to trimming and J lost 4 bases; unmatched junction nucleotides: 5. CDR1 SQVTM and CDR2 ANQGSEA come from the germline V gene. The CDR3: CSVKGLAAYEQYF. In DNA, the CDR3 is TGCAGCGTTAAAGGACTAGCGGCATACGAGCAGTACTTC.

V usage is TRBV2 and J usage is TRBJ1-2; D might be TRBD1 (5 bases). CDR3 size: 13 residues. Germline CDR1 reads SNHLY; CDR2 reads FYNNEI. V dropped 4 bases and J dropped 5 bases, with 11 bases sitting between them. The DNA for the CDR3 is TGTGCCAGCAGTGGAGGAGGGGAATATGGCTACACCTTC. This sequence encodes CASSGGGEYGYTF.

The CDR3 sequence: CASSPGQQETQYF. The CDR3 DNA reads as TGTGCCAGCAGCCCCGGACAGCAAGAGACCCAGTACTTC. V usage is TRBV7-2 and J usage is TRBJ2-5; D is possibly TRBD1 (6 bases). CDR3 length equals 13 residues. From germline, CDR1 is SGHTA and CDR2 FQGNSA. The V end was cut by 5 bases, the J end by 2 bases, with 9 bases between.

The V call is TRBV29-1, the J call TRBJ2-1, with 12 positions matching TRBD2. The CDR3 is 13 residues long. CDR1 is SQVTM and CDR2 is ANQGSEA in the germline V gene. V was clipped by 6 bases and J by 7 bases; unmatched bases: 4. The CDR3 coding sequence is TGCAGCGTCCCAGGACTAGCGGGGAATGAGCAGTTCTTC. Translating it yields CSVPGLAGNEQFF.

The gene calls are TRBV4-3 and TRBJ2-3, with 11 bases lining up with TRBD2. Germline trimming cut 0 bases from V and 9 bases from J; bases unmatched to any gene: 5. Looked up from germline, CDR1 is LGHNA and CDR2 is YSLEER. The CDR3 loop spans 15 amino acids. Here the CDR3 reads CASSQDRWTSGTQYF. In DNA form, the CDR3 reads TGCGCCAGCAGCCAAGATCGGTGGACTAGCGGGACGCAGTATTTT.

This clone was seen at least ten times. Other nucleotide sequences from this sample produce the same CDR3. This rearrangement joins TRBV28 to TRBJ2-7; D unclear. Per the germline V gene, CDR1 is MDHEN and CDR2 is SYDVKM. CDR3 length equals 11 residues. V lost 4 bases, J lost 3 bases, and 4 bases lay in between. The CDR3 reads CASSSNYEQYF. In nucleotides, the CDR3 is TGTGCCAGCAGTTCTAACTACGAGCAGTACTTC.

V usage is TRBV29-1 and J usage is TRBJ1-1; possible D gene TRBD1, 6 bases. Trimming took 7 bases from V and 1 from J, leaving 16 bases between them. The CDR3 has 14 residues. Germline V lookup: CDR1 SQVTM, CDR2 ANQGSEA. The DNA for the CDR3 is TGCAGCGGCGGGGGGCGGTCGGCGAACACTGAAGCTTTCTTT. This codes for CSGGGRSANTEAFF.

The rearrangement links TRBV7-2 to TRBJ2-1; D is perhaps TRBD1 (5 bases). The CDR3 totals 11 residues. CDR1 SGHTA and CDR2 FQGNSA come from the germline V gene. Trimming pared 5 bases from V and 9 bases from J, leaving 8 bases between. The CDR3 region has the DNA TGTGCCAGCAGCCAGGGCGTTGAGCAGTTCTTC. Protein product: CASSQGVEQFF.

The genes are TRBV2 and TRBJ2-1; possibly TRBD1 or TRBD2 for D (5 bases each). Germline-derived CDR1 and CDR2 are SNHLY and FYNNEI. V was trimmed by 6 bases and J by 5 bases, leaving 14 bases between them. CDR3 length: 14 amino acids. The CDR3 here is CASSPKLGDNEQFF. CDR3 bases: TGTGCCAGCAGCCCCAAGTTGGGGGACAATGAGCAGTTCTTC.

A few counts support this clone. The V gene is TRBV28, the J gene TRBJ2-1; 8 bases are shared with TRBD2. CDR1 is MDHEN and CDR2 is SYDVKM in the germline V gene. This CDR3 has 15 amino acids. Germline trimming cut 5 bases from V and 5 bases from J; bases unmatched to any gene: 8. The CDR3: CASSNGLAGHNEQFF. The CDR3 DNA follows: TGTGCCAGCAGTAACGGACTAGCAGGACACAATGAGCAGTTCTTC. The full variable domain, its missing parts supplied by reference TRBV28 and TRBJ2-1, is DVKVTQSSRYLVKRTGEKVFLECVQDMDHENMFWYRQDPGLGLRLIYFSYDVKMKEKGDIPEGYSVSREKKERFSLILESASTNQTSMYLCASSNGLAGHNEQFFGPGTRLTVL.

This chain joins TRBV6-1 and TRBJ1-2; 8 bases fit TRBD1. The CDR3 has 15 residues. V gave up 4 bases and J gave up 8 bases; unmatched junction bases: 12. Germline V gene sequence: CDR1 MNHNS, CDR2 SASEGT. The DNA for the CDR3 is TGTGCCAGCAGTGCTAGGACAGGGCTATCGTACGGCTACACCTTC. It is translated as CASSARTGLSYGYTF.

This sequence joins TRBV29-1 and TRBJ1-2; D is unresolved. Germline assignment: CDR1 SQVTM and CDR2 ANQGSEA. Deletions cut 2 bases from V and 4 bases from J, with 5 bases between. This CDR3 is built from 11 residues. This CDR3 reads CSVELGYGYTF. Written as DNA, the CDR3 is TGCAGCGTTGAATTGGGCTATGGCTACACCTTC.

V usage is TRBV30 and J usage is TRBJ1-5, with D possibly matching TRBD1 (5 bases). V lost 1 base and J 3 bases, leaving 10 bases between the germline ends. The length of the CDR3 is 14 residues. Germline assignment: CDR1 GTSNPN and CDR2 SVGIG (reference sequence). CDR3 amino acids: CAWSEGFLNQPQHF. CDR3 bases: TGTGCCTGGAGTGAGGGGTTTCTCAATCAGCCCCAGCATTTT.

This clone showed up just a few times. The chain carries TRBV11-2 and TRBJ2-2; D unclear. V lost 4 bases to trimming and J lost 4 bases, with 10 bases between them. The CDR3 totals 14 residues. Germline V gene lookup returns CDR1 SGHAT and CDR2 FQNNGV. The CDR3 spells CASSSRRRTGELFF. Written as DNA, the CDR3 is TGTGCCAGCAGCTCTCGACGTCGCACCGGGGAGCTGTTTTTT.

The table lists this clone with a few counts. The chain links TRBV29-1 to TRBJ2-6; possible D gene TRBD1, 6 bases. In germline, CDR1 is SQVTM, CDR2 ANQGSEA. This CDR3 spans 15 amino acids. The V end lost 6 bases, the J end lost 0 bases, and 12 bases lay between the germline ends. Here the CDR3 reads CSVGTIGSGANVLTF. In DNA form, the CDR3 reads TGCAGCGTGGGGACAATAGGCTCTGGGGCCAACGTCCTGACTTTC.

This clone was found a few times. CDR3 DNA: TGTGCCTGGAGTCCCCTCTCCGGGCTGAGAGAGACCCAGTACTTC. Translated: CAWSPLSGLRETQYF. V and J are TRBV30 and TRBJ2-5; D is ambiguous. Deletions cut 2 bases from V and 4 bases from J, with 17 bases between. The CDR3 extends over 15 amino acids. CDR1 is GTSNPN and CDR2 is SVGIG in the germline V gene (reference sequence).

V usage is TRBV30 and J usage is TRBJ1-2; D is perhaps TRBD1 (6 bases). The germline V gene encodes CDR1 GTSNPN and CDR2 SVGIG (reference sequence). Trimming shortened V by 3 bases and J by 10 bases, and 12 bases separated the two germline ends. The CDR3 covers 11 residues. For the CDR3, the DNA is TGTGCCTGGAGCACAGGACAGCTCTACACCTTC. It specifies CAWSTGQLYTF.

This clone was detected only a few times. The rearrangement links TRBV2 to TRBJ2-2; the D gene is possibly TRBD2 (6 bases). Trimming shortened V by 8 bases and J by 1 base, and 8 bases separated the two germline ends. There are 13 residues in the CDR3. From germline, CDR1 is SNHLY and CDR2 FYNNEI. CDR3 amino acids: CASGGLNTGELFF. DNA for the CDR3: TGTGCCAGCGGGGGACTGAACACCGGGGAGCTGTTTTTT.

The CDR3 sequence is CSVSGVAGELFF. CDR3 nucleotides: TGCAGCGTCAGCGGGGTGGCCGGGGAGCTGTTTTTT. This chain uses TRBV29-1 with TRBJ2-2, with TRBD2 identical over 7 bases. CDR1 and CDR2 (germline): SQVTM, ANQGSEA. V lost 6 bases, J lost 6 bases, and 4 bases stayed unmatched. CDR3 size: 12 residues.

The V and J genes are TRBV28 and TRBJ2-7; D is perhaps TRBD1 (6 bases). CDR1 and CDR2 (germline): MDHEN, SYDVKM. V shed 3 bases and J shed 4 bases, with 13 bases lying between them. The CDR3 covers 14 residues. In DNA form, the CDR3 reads TGTGCCAGCAGTTTGGACAGTCGAATTTACGAGCAGTACTTC. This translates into CASSLDSRIYEQYF.

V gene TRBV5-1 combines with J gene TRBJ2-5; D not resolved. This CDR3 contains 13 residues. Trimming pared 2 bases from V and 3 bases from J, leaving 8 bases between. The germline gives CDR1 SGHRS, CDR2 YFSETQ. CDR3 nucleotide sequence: TGCGCCAGCAGCTTCATCCAGGAAGAGACCCAGTACTTC. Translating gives CASSFIQEETQYF.

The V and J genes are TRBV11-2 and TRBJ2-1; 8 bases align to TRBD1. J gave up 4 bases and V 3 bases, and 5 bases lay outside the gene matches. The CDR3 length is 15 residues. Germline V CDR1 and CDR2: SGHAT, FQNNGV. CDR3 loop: CASSFRGQVYNEQFF. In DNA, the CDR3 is TGTGCCAGCAGCTTTAGGGGACAGGTTTACAATGAGCAGTTCTTC.

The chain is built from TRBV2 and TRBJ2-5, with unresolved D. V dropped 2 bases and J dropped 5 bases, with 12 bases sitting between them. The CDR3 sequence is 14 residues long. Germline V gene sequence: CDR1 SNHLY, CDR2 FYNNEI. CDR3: CASSEFTVKETQYF. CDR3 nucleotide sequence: TGTGCCAGCAGTGAATTTACCGTCAAGGAGACCCAGTACTTC.

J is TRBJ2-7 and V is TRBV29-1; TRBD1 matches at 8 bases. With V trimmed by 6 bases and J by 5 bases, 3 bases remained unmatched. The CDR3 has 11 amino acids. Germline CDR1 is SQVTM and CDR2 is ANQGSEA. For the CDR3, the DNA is TGCAGCGTCGCGACAGGGGACGAGCAGTACTTC. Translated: CSVATGDEQYF.

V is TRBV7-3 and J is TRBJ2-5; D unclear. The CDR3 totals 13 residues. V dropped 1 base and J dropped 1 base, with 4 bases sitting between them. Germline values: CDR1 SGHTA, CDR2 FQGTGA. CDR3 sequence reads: CASSLSSQETQYF. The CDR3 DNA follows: TGTGCCAGCAGCTTAAGTAGCCAAGAGACCCAGTACTTC.

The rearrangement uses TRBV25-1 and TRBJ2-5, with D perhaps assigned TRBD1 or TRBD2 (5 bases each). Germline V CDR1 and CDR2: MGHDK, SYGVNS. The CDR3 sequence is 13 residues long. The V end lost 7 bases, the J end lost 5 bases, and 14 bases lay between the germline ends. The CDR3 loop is CASIAGWGETQYF. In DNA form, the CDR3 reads TGTGCCAGCATAGCAGGGTGGGGGGAGACCCAGTACTTC.

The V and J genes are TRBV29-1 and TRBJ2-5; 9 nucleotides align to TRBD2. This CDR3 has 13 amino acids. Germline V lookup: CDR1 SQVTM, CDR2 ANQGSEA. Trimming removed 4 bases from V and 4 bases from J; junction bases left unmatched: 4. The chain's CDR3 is CSVGSGRLETQYF. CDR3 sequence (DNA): TGCAGCGTTGGTAGCGGGAGATTAGAGACCCAGTACTTC.

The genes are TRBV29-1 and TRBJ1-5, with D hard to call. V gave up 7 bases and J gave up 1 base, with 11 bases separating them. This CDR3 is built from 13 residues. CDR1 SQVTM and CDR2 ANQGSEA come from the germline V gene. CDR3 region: CSASHSSNQPQHF. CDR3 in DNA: TGCAGCGCTTCACACTCCAGCAATCAGCCCCAGCATTTT.

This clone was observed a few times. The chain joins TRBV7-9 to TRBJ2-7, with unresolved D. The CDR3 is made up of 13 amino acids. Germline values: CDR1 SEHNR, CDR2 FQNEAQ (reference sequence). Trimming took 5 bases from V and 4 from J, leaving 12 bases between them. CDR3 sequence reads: CASSPSAAYEQYF. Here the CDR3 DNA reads TGTGCCAGCAGCCCGTCGGCGGCATACGAGCAGTACTTC.

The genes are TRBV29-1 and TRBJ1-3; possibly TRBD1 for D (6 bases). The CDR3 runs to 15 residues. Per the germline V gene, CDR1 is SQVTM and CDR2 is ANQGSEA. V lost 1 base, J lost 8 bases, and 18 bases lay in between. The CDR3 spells CSVEGPPGVGDTIYF. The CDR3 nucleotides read TGCAGCGTTGAAGGTCCCCCAGGGGTTGGTGACACCATATATTTT.